This T cell receptor beta chain stems from a study of cytomegalovirus exposure and HLA in healthy donors (dated by TCRdb to between 2016 and 2019). Concerning the study at large: An earlier analysis of approximately 590 of the donors reported about 250 Gb of sequence data and 117 million unique TCR beta sequences from around 200 million T cells. Every discovery cohort repertoire had been produced on one sequencing platform. Typing coverage varied by locus: roughly 629-630 donors for A, B, C, DRB1 and DQB1; around 560 for DQA1; around 570 for DPA1; more than 450 for DPB1. An earlier analysis of approximately 630 of the donors applied high-throughput TCR beta sequencing to assess whether each TCR beta V gene segment acted as functional or pseudogenic. Rather than drawing on any new phenotypic data, the later analysis identified candidate immune exposures from TCR beta sequences and the way those sequences occurred across donors. An early release covering 550 to 700 HLA-typed donors comprised approximately 300 gigabases of sequencing data and some 79 million unique TCR sequences. Both class I and class II loci were covered by HLA typing, at four-digit resolution. Of the approximately 400 genotyped donors, about 80% fell in the genetic ancestry cluster associated with self-reported Caucasian donors. About five DR-DQ haplotypes were treated as single units for association and clustering because of strong linkage in the cohort. On average, 235,054 unique TCR beta nucleotide sequences were sequenced per donor among a few hundred genotyped donors of the cohort, with 15% to 20% of those sequences being non-productive. A later genetic analysis took genome-wide SNP genotypes for about 65% of the 666 donors and used that subset as a discovery cohort. Using immunosequencing, the study profiled T cell repertoires from fewer than 700 subjects and related those repertoires to cytomegalovirus serostatus. High-throughput TCR immunosequencing, statistical association of individual TCRs with disease status, and machine learning were combined to predict cytomegalovirus infection status. Alongside the repertoire data, information on donor age, sex, ethnicity and CMV serostatus was compiled. A later analysis re-examined previously published TCR beta repertoires from about 700 donors and added high-resolution HLA genotyping to investigate patterns of TCR occurrence. Besides the first cohort of some 670 subjects, a separate validation cohort made up of 95 to 150 different subjects was used. The study aimed to test whether cataloging public T cell receptors could reveal signatures of past pathogen exposure.

Notes on this clone: Its target antigen remains unknown. Base quality data are lacking; no much larger clone is found one base away.

The germline V end is reduced by 7 bases and the J end by 8 bases; junction bases left unmatched: 11. The CDR3 holds 14 amino acids from the cysteine to the phenylalanine. Left in the record is the CDR3 DNA by itself, 42 bases read in frame from the first base. From the germline V gene, CDR1 is SNHLY and CDR2 is FYNNEI. The cohort was made up of about 610 healthy bone marrow donors. Cohort members were all nominally healthy when sampled, although unrecorded immune exposures were likely present. The donor tested CMV seronegative and was one of the 352 seronegative cohort members. A peripheral blood sample was collected from each donor, and TCR beta sequencing was performed on peripheral blood mononuclear cells. Genomic DNA was extracted from the blood cell samples with the Qiagen DNeasy Blood Extraction Kit. Overall study outcomes, separate from this receptor: For the cohort, immune exposure information was limited to CMV serostatus. HLA typing was unavailable for some donors at each locus, so association tests used only the typed subset. In a later analysis, several top co-occurrence clusters were reported to appear linked to parvovirus B19, influenza, CMV and Epstein-Barr virus. Most TCR sequences were seen in very few donors, while some public TCRs were found in many individuals. In a later analysis, HLA-associated TCR beta chains were found to be more clonally expanded and to have lower generation probabilities than equally common non-associated chains. A few of the identified cytomegalovirus-associated TCR beta chains were confirmed in vitro to be specific for cytomegalovirus antigens. According to a later analysis, TCR association rates differed among HLA loci, with DRB1 alleles showing the most associated TCRs and HLA-C alleles showing the fewest. In this cohort, only TCR beta chains were sequenced, and detectable features were limited by the absence of alpha or paired-chain data. Compared with the 666-donor mean, donors in an Asian-associated ancestry cluster had fewer N-insertions in productive TCRs, according to a later genetic analysis. A further reported finding was that TCR beta sequences accurately predicted the HLA-A and HLA-B alleles for most subjects in the first cohort. The authors suggested that the approach could potentially be extended to other disease states and immunological phenotypes. The study gave a list of under 200 TCR beta chains associated with cytomegalovirus. Assigning TCR associations to individual alleles was difficult when HLA alleles, especially DR and DQ, strongly co-occurred. In an earlier analysis of 587 of the donors, most TCR beta V segments appeared in productive rearrangements about 90% or about 30% of the time, broadly matching IMGT annotations. In both the original and validation cohorts, the classifier was reported to diagnose cytomegalovirus status with high specificity and sensitivity. In a later analysis, most CMV-associated TCR beta chains were found to appear HLA-restricted, with HLA associations seemingly driven largely by CMV exposure. V-gene and J-gene trimming of TCR beta chains was associated with a missense DCLRE1C variant in a later genetic analysis, and the association was replicated in an independent cohort. Linkage disequilibrium might explain the correlated functional status among segregating V segments, but an unknown experimental factor could not be ruled out. Because counts were too low, 15 to 20 rarely observed V segments, including chromosome 9 orphons, were left out of the earlier analysis of approximately 580 of the donors. A cluster of highly shared sequence variants was judged likely to represent a technical artifact of the sequencing pipeline. At a false discovery rate of 0.05, a later analysis linked about 17,000 TCR beta sequences to specific HLA alleles. Some IMGT-functional V segments, including TRBV6-2 and TRBV6-3, could not be distinguished by the 87-base-pair reads and were therefore excluded. The presence/absence analyses assumed that sequencing depth was roughly uniform across donors, and that assumption may not be true.

The method was the immunoSEQ multiplex PCR assay. For the multiplex PCR, a mixture combining 60 forward primers for TCR Vbeta segments and 13 reverse primers for TCR Jbeta segments was used. The CDR3 region of rearranged TCR beta genes was amplified from genomic DNA by a multiplex PCR assay. The amplified TCR beta libraries were sequenced on the Illumina HiSeq System as 87-base-pair reads. Per the authors' processing: A later analysis tallied around 80 million unique TCR beta chains across the roughly 610 repertoires, and roughly 11 million of those chains were shared by two or more donors. Raw reads were error-corrected and collapsed into unique sequences with a nearest-neighbor algorithm that merged closely related sequences to remove PCR and sequencing errors. To assign V, D and J gene segments, CDR3 sequences were aligned to IMGT reference sequences. Each retained sequence needed at least a six-nucleotide match to both a V gene segment and a J gene segment. A rearrangement counted as productive if the CDR3 had no stop codons and remained in frame with V and J, and every other rearrangement counted as non-productive. CDR3 was defined by IMGT convention, running from the second conserved V-encoded cysteine to the conserved J-encoded phenylalanine. The earlier analysis of some 540 of the donors excluded any sequence lacking an unambiguous match to a single V gene segment. In an earlier analysis of 587 of the donors, V segments were called functional above 56.7% productive rearrangements and were called segregating when the between-donor standard deviation exceeded 5%. A statistical classification framework was built for diagnosing cytomegalovirus status from the catalog of TCR beta chain sequences. In a later analysis, TCR nucleotide sequences were compared against IMGT/GENE-DB human TR gene sequences so that V and J genes could be assigned. Using the TCRdist pipeline, a later analysis assigned CDR3 sequences along with most-parsimonious VDJ recombination scenarios. In a later analysis, each TCR beta chain was defined by its CDR3 amino acid sequence together with its V-gene family, and reads lacking a unique V-gene family were excluded. In a later analysis, 450 to 600 highly shared, low-generation-probability nucleotide sequences were removed to address suspected cross-contamination and a sequencing artifact. In a later analysis, a clonal expansion index was calculated for each public chain from normalized within-repertoire ranks of inferred template counts. Generation probabilities in a later analysis came from a VDJ recombination model fitted to out-of-frame rearrangements, and those results were checked against IGoR. In a later analysis, hypergeometric tests were used to score TCR-TCR, TCR-HLA and TCR-CMV co-occurrence, with a repertoire-size bias correction applied to TCR pairs. A later analysis estimated false discovery rates by permuting HLA or CMV assignments 20 times. In a later analysis, co-occurring TCRs were grouped with DBSCAN, and TCRdist sequence similarity was added when clustering was performed within HLA-allele-positive subsets. Repertoires with fewer than 30,000 or more than 120,000 public chains were left out of co-occurrence clustering, as were a handful of repertoires with anomalous nucleotide sharing. TCRdb took over this immuneACCESS table, retaining in-frame rearrangements with V and J assigned. Such tables are incomplete; in checked studies, under half of the missing clones stem from an unresolved V gene, and the remainder is unexplained. V and J calls and clone size come straight from that table; D and trimming were deduced from the DNA. This sample lists around 140,000 clones; approximately 60% were detected once. Clones ranked in the top ten supply 2% to 3% of the sample.

This receptor was obtained from a woman aged 40-49 years in good health and CMV-seronegative. The chain joins TRBV2 to TRBJ1-5, with 7 bases matching TRBD1. The sequenced sample consisted of PBMCs. The DNA sequence is TGTGCCAGCAACTGGCAGGGGGTCAGGGAGCCCCAGCATTTT. It is translated as CASNWQGVREPQHF.